This T cell receptor (beta chain) was sequenced for a study of CD8 T cells in Susac syndrome. The CDR3 has 16 residues. The germline V gene encodes CDR1 DFQATT and CDR2 SNEGSKA (reference sequence). The ends were cut back, 0 bases at V and 7 bases at J, with 19 bases in the middle. A quantity of about 0.5 to 1 ug RNA underwent reverse transcription using random hexamers. The method of amplification for TCR beta CDR3 was immunoSEQ multiplex PCR, covering 54 Vbeta and 13 Jbeta. TCRdb analysed the immunoSEQ multiplex PCR reads with MiXCR anew, one entry per CDR3 protein. The sample has about 300,000 distinct CDR3 sequences, 92% seen once. CD8+ and CD4+ T cells from blood underwent TCR beta sequencing, which was carried out in a high-throughput format.

The sample taken for sequencing was CD4+ T cells from PBMCs. The genes are TRBV20-1 and TRBJ1-5; TRBD1 might be the D (5 bases). The clonotype originates from a human donor with multiple sclerosis. CDR3 DNA: TGCAGTGCTAGAGATGGGAATAGGAGGGGTGGACAGCCCCAGCATTTT. Its translation is CSARDGNRRGGQPQHF.